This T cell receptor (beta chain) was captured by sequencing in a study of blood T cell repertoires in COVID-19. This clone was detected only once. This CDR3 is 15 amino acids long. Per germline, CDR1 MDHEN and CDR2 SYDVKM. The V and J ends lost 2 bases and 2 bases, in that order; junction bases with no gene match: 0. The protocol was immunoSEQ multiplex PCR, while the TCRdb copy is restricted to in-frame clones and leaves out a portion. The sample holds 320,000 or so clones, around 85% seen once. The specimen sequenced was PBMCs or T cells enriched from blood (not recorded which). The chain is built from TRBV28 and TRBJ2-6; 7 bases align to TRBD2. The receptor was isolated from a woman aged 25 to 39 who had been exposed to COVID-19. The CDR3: CASSLGGAGANVLTF. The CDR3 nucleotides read TGTGCCAGCAGTTTAGGGGGGGCTGGGGCCAACGTCCTGACTTTC. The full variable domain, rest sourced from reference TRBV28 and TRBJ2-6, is DVKVTQSSRYLVKRTGEKVFLECVQDMDHENMFWYRQDPGLGLRLIYFSYDVKMKEKGDIPEGYSVSREKKERFSLILESASTNQTSMYLCASSLGGAGANVLTFGAGSRLTVL.